This T cell receptor beta chain was observed in a study of CD8 T cells in ankylosing spondylitis. Whole-study findings and limits: Ankylosing spondylitis blood appeared to be characterized by a TCR beta motif of eight highly homologous variants.

This clonotype was counted only a few times. Its antigen is unidentified. The CDR3 extends over 12 amino acids. The V gene's germline CDR1 is ENHRY and CDR2 SYGVKD. Trimming removed 4 bases at V and 5 bases at J, with 8 bases between. In TCRdb, the 5' RACE reads were re-called with MiXCR into one record per CDR3 protein. The repertoire includes about 840,000 distinct CDR3 sequences, approximately 12% of them detected once, and approximately 0.5% sits in the top ten. This rearrangement joins TRBV10-3 to TRBJ2-5; D unresolved. The sequencing input was blood, either unsorted or a sorted T cell fraction (not recorded which). This clonotype was sampled from a male donor with ankylosing spondylitis. DNA of the CDR3: TGTGCCATCAGTGCTACTGATGAGACCCAGTACTTC. It yields the protein CAISATDETQYF.